Listed below are T cell receptor beta chains from one sample, sequenced in a study of shared clonotypes between healthy human individuals. Profiled with immunoSEQ multiplex PCR; TCRdb holds only in-frame clones, not every one. The sample yields 950,000 to 1,100,000 clones, around 75% seen once. Sequencing was carried out using memory CD4+ T cells sorted from blood. The receptors here all came from a young man in good health. Each CDR3 is given with its conserved first and last residue. The order of the fields is V gene, D gene, clone size, J gene, CDR3 DNA, CDR3 protein. A D gene is named only where the DNA matches it firmly. Some rows have no size entry. The others give once, few or many, or a class for an expanded clone.

v_call: TRBV7-8; d_call: TRBD1; clone_size: .; j_call: TRBJ2-5; cdr3_nt: TGTGCCAGCAGCCAAAGGGGGACAGGCCAAGAGACCCAGTACTTC; cdr3_aa: CASSQRGTGQETQYF
v_call: TRBV10-3; d_call: .; clone_size: .; j_call: TRBJ1-6; cdr3_nt: TGTGCCATCAACCCCGGGTCAGATAATTCACCCCTCCACTTT; cdr3_aa: CAINPGSDNSPLHF
v_call: TRBV5-1; d_call: .; clone_size: .; j_call: TRBJ2-3; cdr3_nt: TGCGCCAGCAGCTTGGATGGTTCAGGGGTGAGGACAGATACGCAGTATTTT; cdr3_aa: CASSLDGSGVRTDTQYF
v_call: TRBV5-6; d_call: TRBD2; clone_size: .; j_call: TRBJ2-3; cdr3_nt: TGTGCCAGCAGCTCCAAGGCTAGCGGAGCATCCTCCAGGGCAGATACGCAGTATTTT; cdr3_aa: CASSSKASGASSRADTQYF
v_call: TRBV19; d_call: TRBD1; clone_size: .; j_call: TRBJ1-6; cdr3_nt: TGTGCCAGTAGAACAAACACAGGGGGTTCACCCCTCCACTTT; cdr3_aa: CASRTNTGGSPLHF
v_call: TRBV7-3; d_call: .; clone_size: .; j_call: TRBJ2-3; cdr3_nt: TGTGCCAGCAGCTTATCCAGGGCAGATACGCAGTATTTT; cdr3_aa: CASSLSRADTQYF
v_call: TRBV2; d_call: .; clone_size: .; j_call: TRBJ1-2; cdr3_nt: TGTGCCAGCCGCCCTCAAGGGGGATCCGGCTACACCTTC; cdr3_aa: CASRPQGGSGYTF
v_call: TRBV4-1; d_call: TRBD1; clone_size: .; j_call: TRBJ2-7; cdr3_nt: TGCGCCAGCAGCCACGCCGGACAGACAGGGAGCTCCTACGAGCAGTACTTC; cdr3_aa: CASSHAGQTGSSYEQYF
v_call: TRBV7-9; d_call: TRBD1; clone_size: few; j_call: TRBJ1-4; cdr3_nt: TGTGCCAGCAGCCCAAGACAGGGTAAACTGTTTTTT; cdr3_aa: CASSPRQGKLFF
v_call: TRBV5-4; d_call: TRBD2; clone_size: .; j_call: TRBJ2-7; cdr3_nt: TGTGCCAGCACCCCGGGGGGGAGTAAGGTATCCGAGCAGTACTTC; cdr3_aa: CASTPGGSKVSEQYF
v_call: TRBV5-1; d_call: TRBD2; clone_size: .; j_call: TRBJ2-3; cdr3_nt: TGCGCCAGCAGCGGAGGACTAGCGGGGGGGCAGACGCAGTATTTT; cdr3_aa: CASSGGLAGGQTQYF
v_call: TRBV6-5; d_call: .; clone_size: .; j_call: TRBJ1-1; cdr3_nt: TGTGCCAGCAGGCGGGACGCGAACACTGAAGCTTTCTTT; cdr3_aa: CASRRDANTEAFF
v_call: TRBV2; d_call: TRBD1; clone_size: once; j_call: TRBJ2-7; cdr3_nt: TGTGCCAGCAGTCGGGACAGGGGCGACGAGCAGTACTTC; cdr3_aa: CASSRDRGDEQYF
v_call: TRBV7-3; d_call: .; clone_size: many; j_call: TRBJ1-6; cdr3_nt: TGTGCCAGCAGCCCCGGACAGAATTCACCCCTCCACTTT; cdr3_aa: CASSPGQNSPLHF
v_call: TRBV7-2; d_call: .; clone_size: .; j_call: TRBJ2-5; cdr3_nt: TGTGCCAGCAGCTTAATGAGCGCCCAAGAGACCCAGTACTTC; cdr3_aa: CASSLMSAQETQYF
v_call: TRBV10-3; d_call: .; clone_size: .; j_call: TRBJ1-2; cdr3_nt: TGTGCCATCAGCCTGGACAGTTTTAACTATGGCTACACCTTC; cdr3_aa: CAISLDSFNYGYTF
v_call: TRBV4-1; d_call: .; clone_size: few; j_call: TRBJ2-2; cdr3_nt: TGCGCCAGCAGCCAAGATGCGACCGGGACCGGGGAGCTGTTTTTT; cdr3_aa: CASSQDATGTGELFF
v_call: TRBV6-1; d_call: .; clone_size: few; j_call: TRBJ1-2; cdr3_nt: TGTGCCAGCAGTGTAGAAGCGACCGGGGCCGGCTACACCTTC; cdr3_aa: CASSVEATGAGYTF
v_call: TRBV19; d_call: .; clone_size: .; j_call: TRBJ1-4; cdr3_nt: TGTGCCAGTAGTATAGGAGTCACCAATGAAAAACTGTTTTTT; cdr3_aa: CASSIGVTNEKLFF
v_call: TRBV28; d_call: TRBD1; clone_size: once; j_call: TRBJ2-5; cdr3_nt: TGTGCCAGCAGTGGCGGGACAGGGGGCTCGGTAGAGACCCAGTACTTC; cdr3_aa: CASSGGTGGSVETQYF
v_call: TRBV4-3; d_call: TRBD1; clone_size: .; j_call: TRBJ1-2; cdr3_nt: TGCGCCAGCAGCCCCCCCGGTGGACAGGGGTTTCGCGGCTACACCTTC; cdr3_aa: CASSPPGGQGFRGYTF
v_call: TRBV2; d_call: .; clone_size: once; j_call: TRBJ2-7; cdr3_nt: TGTGCCAGCGACTACGGGACGGCGAGGGAGCAGTACTTC; cdr3_aa: CASDYGTAREQYF
v_call: TRBV30; d_call: .; clone_size: .; j_call: TRBJ2-7; cdr3_nt: TGTGCCTGGAACCCAGGGATTAGGAACGAGCAGTACTTC; cdr3_aa: CAWNPGIRNEQYF
v_call: TRBV19; d_call: .; clone_size: few; j_call: TRBJ1-3; cdr3_nt: TGTGCCAGTAGTATAGACAGCTCCGGAAACACCATATATTTT; cdr3_aa: CASSIDSSGNTIYF
v_call: TRBV10-3; d_call: TRBD1; clone_size: .; j_call: TRBJ1-2; cdr3_nt: TGTGCCATCAGAATGGACAGGGACTATGGCTACACCTTC; cdr3_aa: CAIRMDRDYGYTF
v_call: TRBV13; d_call: .; clone_size: .; j_call: TRBJ2-5; cdr3_nt: TGTGCCAGCAGCTTAAATTCTGGGACCCAGTACTTC; cdr3_aa: CASSLNSGTQYF
v_call: TRBV6-5; d_call: .; clone_size: .; j_call: TRBJ2-7; cdr3_nt: TGTGCCAGCAGAAGCTCCTACGAGCAGTACTTC; cdr3_aa: CASRSSYEQYF
v_call: TRBV6-5; d_call: .; clone_size: .; j_call: TRBJ2-7; cdr3_nt: TGTGCCAGCAGCGTCGGGATTTCCTACGAGCAGTACTTC; cdr3_aa: CASSVGISYEQYF
v_call: TRBV5-6; d_call: TRBD2; clone_size: .; j_call: TRBJ2-1; cdr3_nt: TGTACCAGCAGAGGGGTAGCGGGAGTGAATGAGCAGTTCTTC; cdr3_aa: CTSRGVAGVNEQFF
v_call: TRBV7-2; d_call: .; clone_size: .; j_call: TRBJ1-1; cdr3_nt: TGTGCCAGCAGCCCTTTTTTGTGGGGGCCTCGGGCTTTCTTT; cdr3_aa: CASSPFLWGPRAFF
v_call: TRBV19; d_call: .; clone_size: .; j_call: TRBJ2-5; cdr3_nt: TGTGCCAGTAGTGAGCGAGAGACCCAGTACTTC; cdr3_aa: CASSERETQYF
v_call: TRBV5-1; d_call: .; clone_size: .; j_call: TRBJ2-1; cdr3_nt: TGCGCCAGCAGCTTGGGCCGAGATTTCGATGAGCAGTTCTTC; cdr3_aa: CASSLGRDFDEQFF
v_call: TRBV18; d_call: .; clone_size: .; j_call: TRBJ1-1; cdr3_nt: TGTGCCAGCTCACCAAGGGCAGATAACACTGAAGCTTTCTTT; cdr3_aa: CASSPRADNTEAFF
v_call: TRBV5-1; d_call: .; clone_size: .; j_call: TRBJ2-7; cdr3_nt: TGCGCCAGCAGATTATCCAGAGTAGGGGACAACGAGCAGTACTTC; cdr3_aa: CASRLSRVGDNEQYF
v_call: TRBV6-1; d_call: TRBD1; clone_size: .; j_call: TRBJ2-7; cdr3_nt: TGTGCCAGCAGTGAAGGGCCCGGGACAGCATACGAGCAGTACTTC; cdr3_aa: CASSEGPGTAYEQYF
v_call: TRBV19; d_call: .; clone_size: few; j_call: TRBJ2-5; cdr3_nt: TGTGCCAGTAGTATGGGTTCAGGCCTAAGAGGGGAGACCCAGTACTTC; cdr3_aa: CASSMGSGLRGETQYF
v_call: TRBV5-6; d_call: .; clone_size: .; j_call: TRBJ2-5; cdr3_nt: TGTGCCAGCAGCTTCGGGACGCGGGAGACCCAGTACTTC; cdr3_aa: CASSFGTRETQYF
v_call: TRBV27; d_call: .; clone_size: .; j_call: TRBJ1-6; cdr3_nt: TGTGCCAGCAGTTTATACCAAGTAGTCGCGGCAGGGGAGAATTCACCCCTCCACTTT; cdr3_aa: CASSLYQVVAAGENSPLHF
v_call: TRBV5-6; d_call: TRBD1; clone_size: .; j_call: TRBJ2-1; cdr3_nt: TGTGCCAGCAGCGGCACAGGGGGCCCCCTAAATGAGCAGTTCTTC; cdr3_aa: CASSGTGGPLNEQFF
v_call: TRBV15; d_call: .; clone_size: .; j_call: TRBJ1-6; cdr3_nt: TGTGCCACCAGCAGGCAGGGGTCCAATTCACCCCTCCACTTT; cdr3_aa: CATSRQGSNSPLHF
v_call: TRBV28; d_call: .; clone_size: .; j_call: TRBJ1-6; cdr3_nt: TGTGCCAGCCGGGGGGTCAGCGATAATTCACCCCTCCACTTT; cdr3_aa: CASRGVSDNSPLHF
v_call: TRBV7-6; d_call: .; clone_size: .; j_call: TRBJ2-5; cdr3_nt: TGTGCCAGCAGCTTACGGGGGCGCAGGGAGACCCAGTACTTC; cdr3_aa: CASSLRGRRETQYF
v_call: TRBV2; d_call: .; clone_size: .; j_call: TRBJ2-7; cdr3_nt: TGTGCCAGCAGTGAACAGGGTAGCTCCTACGAGCAGTACTTC; cdr3_aa: CASSEQGSSYEQYF
v_call: TRBV7-2; d_call: .; clone_size: .; j_call: TRBJ2-5; cdr3_nt: TGTGCCAGCAGCTTAGAAGCGGCCTGGGGGACGGAGACCCAGTACTTC; cdr3_aa: CASSLEAAWGTETQYF
v_call: TRBV5-8; d_call: TRBD1; clone_size: .; j_call: TRBJ2-7; cdr3_nt: TGTGCCGGCAACCAGGGGGTCTACTCCGAGCAGTACTTC; cdr3_aa: CAGNQGVYSEQYF
v_call: TRBV2; d_call: .; clone_size: .; j_call: TRBJ1-2; cdr3_nt: TGTGCCAGCAGTGGGGACGGGGGTGGCTACACCTTC; cdr3_aa: CASSGDGGGYTF